Below are 8 T cell receptor beta chains sequenced from a single sample in a study of T cell repertoires in cytomegalovirus infection. TCRdb re-called the reads through MiXCR, storing one row per CDR3 protein. The data contain about 230,000 distinct CDR3 sequences, 22% of them singletons. The sample consisted of CD8+ T cells from PBMCs. The receptors shown here come from a human donor in good health (CMV status not recorded). Some clones in this sample may be carry-over from other donors' samples.

This clonotype appeared a few times. V and J are TRBV6-2 or TRBV6-3 and TRBJ2-7; no firm D call. This CDR3 has 15 residues. With 6 bases removed from V and 2 bases from J, the gap between germline ends came to 17 bases. Germline CDR1 reads MNHEY; CDR2 reads SVGEGT. CDR3 protein: CASSVLAVIPYEQYF. CDR3 nucleotide sequence: TGTGCCAGCAGCGTCCTCGCGGTAATCCCCTACGAGCAGTACTTC.

This clonotype was observed a few times. V and J are TRBV7-9 and TRBJ2-2; D gene ambiguous. The CDR3 has 11 residues. Trimming left V 3 bases short and J 7 bases short, with 3 bases between. Germline values: CDR1 SEHNR, CDR2 FQNEAQ (reference sequence). CDR3 DNA sequence: TGTGCCAGCAGCTTTATCGGGGAGCTGTTTTTT. Translated, it gives CASSFIGELFF.

The gene calls are TRBV29-1 and TRBJ2-1; D assignment may be TRBD1 or TRBD2 (5 bases each). Germline-derived CDR1 and CDR2 are SQVTM and ANQGSEA. The germline V and J ends were trimmed by 6 bases and 6 bases, with 15 bases remaining between them. There are 13 residues in the CDR3. The CDR3 reads CSVPGTAINEQFF. The CDR3 DNA follows: TGCAGCGTCCCCGGGACGGCCATCAATGAGCAGTTCTTC.

This clonotype was observed a few times. The rearrangement links TRBV20-1 to TRBJ2-5; TRBD2 agrees at 7 bases. CDR1 DFQATT and CDR2 SNEGSKA come from the germline V gene (reference sequence). The junction had 17 bases not matched to a gene; V was cut back by 4 bases and J by 0 bases. The CDR3 runs 18 residues. CDR3 bases: TGCAGTGCTACCCCGTCCCGACTAGCCCCTAGAAACCAAGAGACCCAGTACTTC. Amino acids: CSATPSRLAPRNQETQYF.

In this sample, this clonotype turned up a few times. CDR3 region: CASSLISYGDSPLHF. DNA of the CDR3: TGTGCCAGCAGCTTAATCAGTTATGGGGATTCACCCCTCCACTTT. The chain joins TRBV7-2 to TRBJ1-6; unclear D gene. Trimming removed 2 bases at V and 8 bases at J, with 13 bases between. Germline V gives CDR1 SGHTA, CDR2 FQGNSA. There are 15 residues in the CDR3.

This rearrangement joins TRBV7-6 to TRBJ2-3; 14 bases are shared with TRBD2. The germline V gene encodes CDR1 SGHVS and CDR2 FNYEAQ. V was pared by 6 bases and J by 5 bases, with 7 bases of the junction left unmatched. The CDR3 loop spans 16 amino acids. CDR3 nucleotide sequence: TGTGCCAGCAGTAGACTAGCGGGGGGGCCGAGAGATACGCAGTATTTT. Encoded protein: CASSRLAGGPRDTQYF.

This clonotype ranks as medium-sized. CDR3 DNA sequence: TGTGCCAGCAGCTTCCCTTTAGAGGGGGCGAACACCGGGGAGCTGTTTTTT. It is translated as CASSFPLEGANTGELFF. V and J are TRBV11-2 and TRBJ2-2, with D possibly matching TRBD1 (6 bases). CDR1 SGHAT and CDR2 FQNNGV come from the germline V gene. The CDR3 has 17 amino acids. V lost 3 bases and J lost 0, with 14 bases in between.

The chain carries TRBV5-6 and TRBJ1-5; D perhaps matches TRBD1 (6 bases). The germline V gene has CDR1 SGHDT and CDR2 YYEEEE. The CDR3 contains 17 residues. V lost 0 bases to trimming and J lost 2 bases, with 15 bases between them. Here the CDR3 DNA reads TGTGCCAGCAGCTTGGCCATGGGGGCTGGGGGCAATCAGCCCCAGCATTTT. Encoded protein: CASSLAMGAGGNQPQHF.